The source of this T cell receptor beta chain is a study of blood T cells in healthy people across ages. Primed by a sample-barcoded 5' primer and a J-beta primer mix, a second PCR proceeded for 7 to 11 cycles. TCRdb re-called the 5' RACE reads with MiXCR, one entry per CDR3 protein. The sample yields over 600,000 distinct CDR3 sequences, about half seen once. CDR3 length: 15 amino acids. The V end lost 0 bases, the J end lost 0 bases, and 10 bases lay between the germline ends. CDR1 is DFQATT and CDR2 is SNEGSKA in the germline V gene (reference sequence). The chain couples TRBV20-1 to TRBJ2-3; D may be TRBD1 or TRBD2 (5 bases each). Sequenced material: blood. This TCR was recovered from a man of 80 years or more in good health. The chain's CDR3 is CSARDGWGSTDTQYF. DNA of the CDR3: TGCAGTGCTAGAGATGGCTGGGGGAGCACAGATACGCAGTATTTT.